These 23 T cell receptor beta chains were all obtained from the same sample, sequenced in a study of blood T cells in healthy people across ages. Sample-barcoded 5' priming and a J-beta primer mix drove a second PCR of roughly 6 to 12 cycles. Each CDR3 protein is one row after TCRdb ran MiXCR on the 5' RACE reads. The repertoire includes roughly 790,000 distinct CDR3 sequences, 43% of them detected once, and about 20% sits in the top ten. The sequencing sample was made of blood. Receptors were obtained from an older woman in good health.

V is TRBV7-2 and J is TRBJ2-1, with D perhaps matching TRBD1 (6 bases). Trimming stripped 4 bases from V and 2 bases from J, with 9 bases between. The CDR3 totals 14 residues. The germline CDR1 and CDR2 sequences are SGHTA and FQGNSA. This chain's CDR3 is CASSSRDTYNEQFF. CDR3 in DNA: TGTGCCAGCAGCTCGAGGGACACCTACAATGAGCAGTTCTTC.

The chain couples TRBV7-2 to TRBJ2-5; TRBD2 matches 9 bases. The CDR3 sequence is 15 residues long. Germline assignment: CDR1 SGHTA and CDR2 FQGNSA. With 4 bases clipped from V and 5 bases from J, the junction kept 8 bases outside the gene matches. The CDR3 sequence: CASSWKREEWETQYF. The CDR3 DNA follows: TGTGCCAGCAGCTGGAAGCGGGAGGAGTGGGAGACCCAGTACTTC. Combining the CDR3 with reference TRBV7-2 and TRBJ2-5 gives the whole variable domain GAGVSQSPSNKVTEKGKDVELRCDPISGHTALYWYRQSLGQGLEFLIYFQGNSAPDKSGLPSDRFSAERTGGSVSTLTIQRTQQEDSAVYLCASSWKREEWETQYFGPGTRLLVL.

This clonotype was counted a few times. The chain is built from TRBV7-3 and TRBJ2-5; D is unclear. Trimming left V 6 bases short and J 0 bases short, with 8 bases between. Germline-derived CDR1 and CDR2 are SGHTA and FQGTGA. The CDR3 is 13 residues long. CDR3 DNA sequence: TGTGCCAGCAGTGTGGTGTACCAAGAGACCCAGTACTTC. Its protein product is CASSVVYQETQYF.

Only a few counts were recorded for this clonotype. The chain carries TRBV7-3 and TRBJ1-2; 9 bases are shared with TRBD1. Per the germline V gene, CDR1 is SGHTA and CDR2 is FQGTGA. The CDR3 covers 14 residues. Trimming removed 10 bases from V and 7 bases from J; junction bases left unmatched: 13. In DNA, the CDR3 is TGTGCCACCCAGACCTCGGGACAGGGCTCTGGCTACACCTTC. It yields the protein CATQTSGQGSGYTF.

This clonotype occurred a few times. This chain connects TRBV10-2 to TRBJ2-4, with 10 bases matching TRBD1. With 3 bases clipped from V and 8 bases from J, the junction kept 7 bases outside the gene matches. The germline V gene has CDR1 WSHSY and CDR2 SAAADI. CDR3 length: 15 residues. This CDR3 reads CASSEPGQGRDIQYF. For the CDR3, the DNA is TGCGCCAGCAGTGAACCGGGACAGGGGAGGGACATTCAGTACTTC.

The chain is built from TRBV5-6 and TRBJ2-4, with D tentatively TRBD1 (5 bases). This CDR3 contains 16 residues. Trimming removed 0 bases from V and 3 bases from J, with 13 bases in between. Looked up from germline, CDR1 is SGHDT and CDR2 is YYEEEE. In nucleotides, the CDR3 is TGTGCCAGCAGCTTGGATCAGGGTCTCGGCAAAAACATTCAGTACTTC. Its translation is CASSLDQGLGKNIQYF.

This clonotype came up many times. The chain joins TRBV10-3 to TRBJ1-6; D is uncertain. V lost 0 bases and J lost 4, with 4 bases in between. The CDR3 totals 14 residues. The germline gives CDR1 ENHRY, CDR2 SYGVKD. The CDR3 region has the DNA TGTGCCATCAGTGAGTCTACGTATAATTCACCCCTCCACTTT. This sequence encodes CAISESTYNSPLHF.

This clonotype was seen more than once but under ten times. The chain combines TRBV5-6 with TRBJ1-4; no firm D call. This CDR3 is 14 amino acids long. Germline V CDR1 and CDR2: SGHDT, YYEEEE. Trimming took off 5 bases at V and 5 bases at J, with 13 bases between the two ends. The CDR3 protein is CASSTQTWNEKLFF. DNA for the CDR3: TGTGCCAGCAGTACACAGACATGGAATGAAAAACTGTTTTTT.

The V gene is TRBV12-3 or TRBV12-4, the J gene TRBJ2-1; TRBD1 or TRBD2 may be the D gene (5 bases each). Trimming removed 1 base from V and 4 bases from J, with 11 bases in between. The CDR3 contains 15 residues. Here the CDR3 DNA reads TGTGCCAGCAGTTTAGGAGGGGCTAAGTACAATGAGCAGTTCTTC. It encodes CASSLGGAKYNEQFF.

The rearrangement joins TRBV20-1 to TRBJ2-7; no clear D gene. Germline assignment: CDR1 DFQATT and CDR2 SNEGSKA (reference sequence). With 7 bases removed from V and 2 bases from J, the gap between germline ends came to 12 bases. The CDR3 is 12 amino acids. In DNA, the CDR3 is TGCAGTGTTCACGACGGAACCTACGAGCAGTACTTC. It translates to CSVHDGTYEQYF.

The V call is TRBV4-1, the J call TRBJ2-3, with D unclear. V lost 2 bases and J 3 bases, leaving 18 bases between the germline ends. This CDR3 comprises 17 residues. The germline gives CDR1 MGHRA, CDR2 YSYEKL. The CDR3 region has the DNA TGCGCCAGCAGCCAAATCCTTATGCAGAGGAAGACAGATACGCAGTATTTT. It translates to CASSQILMQRKTDTQYF.

This rearrangement joins TRBV7-2 to TRBJ2-3; tentatively, D is TRBD1 (6 bases). Germline assignment: CDR1 SGHTA and CDR2 FQGNSA. Between the trimmed V and J ends, which lost 5 bases and 1 base, there was a span of 16 bases. The CDR3 is made up of 16 amino acids. The CDR3 here is CASSVMDSDGTDTQYF. The CDR3 DNA reads TGTGCCAGCAGCGTAATGGACAGTGATGGCACAGATACGCAGTATTTT.

The CDR3 sequence is CATSDAGLAGVRDEQFF. The DNA for the CDR3 is TGTGCCACCAGTGATGCCGGACTAGCGGGAGTAAGAGATGAGCAGTTCTTC. This chain uses TRBV24-1 with TRBJ2-1, with TRBD2 matching 13 bases. The CDR3 is 17 amino acids. Germline-derived CDR1 and CDR2 are KGHDR and SFDVKD. Trimming removed 3 bases from V and 8 bases from J; junction bases left unmatched: 9.

This clonotype was observed a few times. The gene calls are TRBV4-2 and TRBJ2-1, with TRBD1 as a possible D gene (7 bases). The V end was cut by 0 bases, the J end by 10 bases, with 19 bases between. Germline loops: CDR1 LGHNA, CDR2 YNFKEQ. The CDR3 is made up of 16 amino acids. CDR3 DNA: TGTGCCAGCAGCCAAGATCAGGGGGGTAGGGCCTACGAGCAGTTCTTC. Translated: CASSQDQGGRAYEQFF.

This clonotype was observed a few times. The rearrangement uses TRBV12-3 or TRBV12-4 and TRBJ2-1, with D maybe TRBD1 (5 bases). The V end was cut by 1 base, the J end by 10 bases, with 11 bases between. The CDR3 spans 13 residues. CDR3 protein: CASSLGGAGEQFF. CDR3 DNA sequence: TGTGCCAGCAGTTTAGGTGGGGCAGGGGAGCAGTTCTTC.

This clonotype was recorded at least ten times. The chain has TRBV29-1 and TRBJ2-6; D may be TRBD1 (6 bases). Germline lookup yields CDR1 SQVTM and CDR2 ANQGSEA. V lost 6 bases, J lost 4 bases, and 22 bases lay in between. The CDR3 is 17 residues long. CDR3 sequence: CSVSPGHLLGGANVLTF. The CDR3 region has the DNA TGCAGCGTGAGCCCGGGACACCTTTTAGGAGGGGCCAACGTCCTGACTTTC.

This clonotype was picked up a small number of times. This rearrangement joins TRBV2 to TRBJ1-4; D not certain. V was shortened by 4 bases and J by 4 bases, with 7 bases between the two germline ends. The V gene's germline CDR1 is SNHLY and CDR2 FYNNEI. The CDR3 runs 13 residues. CDR3 bases: TGTGCCAGCAGTGTACAAATTAATGAAAAACTGTTTTTT. Residues: CASSVQINEKLFF.

This clonotype was picked up a small number of times. The chain links TRBV20-1 to TRBJ1-2; D is possibly TRBD1 (6 bases). The CDR3 length is 14 residues. CDR1 is DFQATT and CDR2 is SNEGSKA in the germline V gene (reference sequence). V was cut by 5 bases and J by 0 bases, with 13 bases left in between. The CDR3 spells CSARTDYPNYGYTF. The CDR3 DNA is TGCAGTGCTCGGACAGACTATCCTAACTATGGCTACACCTTC.

In its sample, this clonotype was seen once. The chain is built from TRBV7-9 and TRBJ1-1; TRBD1 might be the D (5 bases). Germline values: CDR1 SEHNR, CDR2 FQNEAQ (reference sequence). V was cut by 1 base and J by 1 base, with 10 bases left in between. CDR3 length equals 15 residues. The CDR3 DNA reads as TGTGCCAGCAGCTTAGGGAGGCAGGGGAACACTGAAGCTTTCTTT. This codes for CASSLGRQGNTEAFF.

Notes on this clonotype: It may be a read error: a sequence one base away is much more abundant. V gene TRBV29-1 combines with J gene TRBJ2-4; D remains unclear. The CDR3 loop spans 12 amino acids. Per the germline V gene, CDR1 is SQVTM and CDR2 is ANQGSEA. The CDR3 DNA sequence: TGCAGCGTTGAAGGATTTCAAAACAGTCAGTACTTC. Translated, it gives CSVEGFQNSQYF.

This rearrangement joins TRBV5-5 to TRBJ2-1; D could derive from TRBD1 or TRBD2 (7 bases each). Germline V gives CDR1 SGHKS, CDR2 YYEKEE (reference sequence). V was shortened by 0 bases and J by 10 bases, with 17 bases between the two germline ends. The length of the CDR3 is 15 residues. This CDR3 is CASSLAAGGGYEQFF. Here the CDR3 DNA reads TGTGCCAGCAGCTTGGCGGCAGGGGGGGGCTACGAGCAGTTCTTC.

About this clonotype itself: A much larger clone is a single base away; this may be a read error. V and J are TRBV29-1 and TRBJ1-2; 10 bases are shared with TRBD1. The germline CDR1 and CDR2 sequences are SQVTM and ANQGSEA. CDR3 size: 13 residues. In DNA, the CDR3 is TGCAGCGGCGGGACAGGGGAGGACTATGGCTACATCTTC. Protein: CSGGTGEDYGYIF.

A remark on this clonotype: A much larger clone is a single base away; this may be a read error. The chain employs TRBV4-2 and TRBJ2-1; unclear D gene. The closer fit of TRBJ2-7 to the DNA end suggests the J call may be wrong. CDR1 is LGHNA, CDR2 YNFKEQ, per germline. The CDR3 sequence is 13 residues long. The CDR3 DNA reads TGTGCCAGCAGCCAGGGTGCTTACAATGAGCAGTACTTC. It codes for CASSQGAYNEQYF.